Given below is one T cell receptor (beta chain) in context. The antigen remains unidentified. The sample comes from a study of shared clonotypes between healthy human individuals. Study observations and caveats: Shared clonotypes across all four donors exceeded non-shared ones in generation probability.

Every immunoSEQ plate was one replicate of a subset's evenly spread DNA. Tens of thousands of T cell genomes, or roughly 200 ng DNA, went into the sorted-subset replicate PCRs. Original processing notes: Filtering of immunoSEQ junctional sequences could not match full-length read filtering. Here immunoSEQ multiplex PCR was the method, and the copy in TCRdb shows in-frame clones only, minus some. The DNA was the basis for D and trimming; V, J and clone size are from that table. The table lists about 2.4 million clones, 93% of them singletons. The CDR3 is 14 amino acids. Germline loops: CDR1 SGHNT, CDR2 YENEEA. Trimming cost V 5 bases and J 7 bases, with 17 bases left between them.

The specimen sequenced was naive CD4+ T cells from PBMCs. Subset specified: CD45RA+ positively selected. The source is a man aged 18-30 years in good health. Some clones in this sample may be carry-over from other donors' samples. This chain connects TRBV11-3 to TRBJ1-1; D gene uncertain. Here the CDR3 DNA reads TGTGCCAGCAGCCGTACCGGCAGAAATGGTGAAGCTTTCTTT. It encodes CASSRTGRNGEAFF.